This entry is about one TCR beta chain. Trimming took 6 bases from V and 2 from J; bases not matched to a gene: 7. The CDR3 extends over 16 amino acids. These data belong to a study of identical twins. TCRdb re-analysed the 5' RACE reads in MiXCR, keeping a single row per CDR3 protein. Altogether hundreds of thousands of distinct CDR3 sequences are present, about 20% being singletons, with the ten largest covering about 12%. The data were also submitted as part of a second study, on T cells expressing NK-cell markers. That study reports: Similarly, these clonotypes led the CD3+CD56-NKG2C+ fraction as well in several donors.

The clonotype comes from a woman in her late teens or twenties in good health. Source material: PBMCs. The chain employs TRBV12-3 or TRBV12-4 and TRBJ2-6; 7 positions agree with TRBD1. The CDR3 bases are TGTGCCAGCAGCCAAAACAGGGGCCCTGGGGCCAACGTCCTGACTTTC. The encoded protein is CASSQNRGPGANVLTF.